This TCR beta chain appears in the sequencing data of a study of T cells in Graves' hyperthyroidism and ophthalmopathy. Study overall: Peripheral blood sampling occurred at initial diagnosis, before any treatment. Study findings and constraints: Appearing also in blood were most of the thyroid clonotypes expanded above 0.001.

TCR beta CDR3 sequences were amplified from RNA transcripts. Researchers ran a first-round RT-PCR on the TCR CDR3 using the HTBI primer set. A single record per CDR3 protein comes from TCRdb applying MiXCR to the multiplex PCR reads. The sample holds approximately 600,000 distinct CDR3 sequences, less than 25% seen once. The CDR3 is 17 residues long. CDR1 is SEHNR, CDR2 FQNEAQ, per germline (reference sequence). Regarding this clonotype: Antigen unknown. Relative to the germline gene, one junction end is altered; a read error may explain this.

The chain uses TRBV7-9 and TRBJ2-7, with a weak D call TRBD2 (6 bases). Sequencing was carried out using blood. The receptor was isolated from a man younger than 45 with Graves' ophthalmopathy. The CDR3: CASTNLVEGPLSYEQYF. The CDR3 DNA is TGCGCCAGCACCAATTTGGTGGAGGGGCCCCTCTCCTACGAGCAGTACTTC.